The 21 T cell receptor beta chains given below trace back to one sample, sequenced in a study of control samples from healthy donors and cancer patients. Sequenced by immunoSEQ multiplex PCR; TCRdb stores in-frame clones only, minus some. Of 100,000 to 150,000 clones listed, around 90% were seen once; the top ten hold 2.5%. Material: blood. The receptors were gathered from a man younger than 30 in good health.

In this sample, this clone is medium-sized (0.01 to 0.1%). The chain carries TRBV5-5 and TRBJ1-2; no definite D call. This CDR3 spans 15 amino acids. Trimming stripped 2 bases from V and 4 bases from J, with 15 bases between. Germline CDR1 SGHKS, CDR2 YYEKEE (reference sequence). The CDR3 DNA sequence: TGTGCCAGCAGCTTAGATATTACTAGCTTCTATGGCTACACCTTC. Protein product: CASSLDITSFYGYTF. Drawing the rest from reference TRBV5-5 and TRBJ1-2, the complete variable domain is DAGVTQSPTHLIKTRGQQVTLRCSPISGHKSVSWYQQVLGQGPQFIFQYYEKEERGRGNFPDRFSARQFPNYSSELNVNALLLGDSALYLCASSLDITSFYGYTFGSGTRLTVV.

V usage is TRBV5-1 and J usage is TRBJ2-7; D uncertain. CDR1 is SGHRS, CDR2 YFSETQ, per germline. V was trimmed by 0 bases and J by 6 bases, leaving 10 bases between them. This CDR3 is built from 13 residues. The CDR3 DNA sequence: TGCGCCAGCAGCTTGGGTCTCTCCGGCGAGCAGTACTTC. Protein product: CASSLGLSGEQYF. Looking up the rest from reference TRBV5-1 and TRBJ2-7 gives the full variable domain: KAGVTQTPRYLIKTRGQQVTLSCSPISGHRSVSWYQQTPGQGLQFLFEYFSETQRNKGNFPGRFSGRQFSNSRSEMNVSTLELGDSALYLCASSLGLSGEQYFGPGTRLTVT.

The chain couples TRBV19 to TRBJ1-6; 7 nucleotides match TRBD1. With V trimmed by 6 bases and J by 8 bases, 4 bases remained unmatched. This CDR3 has 13 amino acids. Germline-derived CDR1 and CDR2 are LNHDA and SQIVND (reference sequence). The CDR3 bases are TGTGCCAGTAGGGACAGGTACGATTCACCCCTCCACTTT. It is translated as CASRDRYDSPLHF.

V is TRBV19 and J is TRBJ1-5; unclear D gene. Germline CDR1 reads LNHDA; CDR2 reads SQIVND (reference sequence). Between the trimmed V and J ends, which lost 1 base and 2 bases, there was a span of 9 bases. The CDR3 length is 15 residues. In DNA, the CDR3 is TGTGCCAGTAGTATAGTAGTCTGGGGCAATCAGCCCCAGCATTTT. Translating it yields CASSIVVWGNQPQHF.

This chain joins TRBV20-1 and TRBJ2-3, with 10 bases identical to TRBD2. CDR1 is DFQATT and CDR2 is SNEGSKA in the germline V gene (reference sequence). The CDR3 has 17 amino acids. V lost 3 bases, J lost 0 bases, and 9 bases stayed unmatched. Here the CDR3 reads CSASRASGRGSTDTQYF. The DNA for the CDR3 is TGCAGTGCTAGTCGGGCTAGCGGGAGAGGGAGCACAGATACGCAGTATTTT.

CDR3 region: CASSEVKGASEQYV. CDR3 sequence (DNA): TGTGCCAGCAGTGAAGTGAAAGGGGCAAGCGAGCAGTACGTC. This rearrangement joins TRBV6-1 to TRBJ2-7; a possible D gene is TRBD1 (5 bases). The CDR3 consists of 14 residues. The germline CDR1 and CDR2 sequences are MNHNS and SASEGT. The V end was cut by 1 base, the J end by 6 bases, with 13 bases between.

This clone was found once. The chain recombines TRBV7-6 with TRBJ2-7, with 11 bases that match TRBD1. The CDR3 is made up of 17 amino acids. Unmatched junction bases numbered 9, after V lost 3 bases and J lost 2 bases. CDR1 and CDR2 (germline): SGHVS, FNYEAQ. CDR3: CASSLYNPGQGAYEQYF. CDR3 coding DNA: TGTGCCAGCAGCTTGTATAACCCGGGACAGGGGGCCTACGAGCAGTACTTC.

This clone is a singleton in its sample. The V gene is TRBV12-3 or TRBV12-4, the J gene TRBJ2-3; D possibly matches TRBD1 or TRBD2 (5 bases each). Trimming stripped 6 bases from V and 2 bases from J, with 9 bases between. CDR3 length: 13 amino acids. CDR3 loop: CASRWDATDTQYF. CDR3 nucleotides: TGTGCCAGCAGGTGGGACGCCACAGATACGCAGTATTTT.

The genes are TRBV5-1 and TRBJ2-2, with 8 bases aligning to TRBD1. Germline-derived CDR1 and CDR2 are SGHRS and YFSETQ. The CDR3 covers 16 residues. V gave up 4 bases and J gave up 3 bases; unmatched junction bases: 8. The CDR3 region has the DNA TGCGCCAGCAGCGAGGGACAGGCTGCATACACCGGGGAGCTGTTTTTT. It encodes CASSEGQAAYTGELFF.

The J gene is TRBJ2-3, the V gene TRBV7-6; D perhaps matches TRBD1 (6 bases). Deletions cut 6 bases from V and 0 bases from J, with 13 bases between. This CDR3 is built from 15 residues. The germline V gene encodes CDR1 SGHVS and CDR2 FNYEAQ. CDR3 DNA sequence: TGTGCCAGCAGATCTACAGGGATCAGCACAGATACGCAGTATTTT. It codes for CASRSTGISTDTQYF.

The CDR3 region has the DNA TGTGCCAGCAGTTTAGGGGGCGTCAAAAACATTCAGTACTTC. This translates into CASSLGGVKNIQYF. The chain combines TRBV28 with TRBJ2-4; possible D gene TRBD1, 6 bases. This CDR3 region has 14 residues. Germline V lookup: CDR1 MDHEN, CDR2 SYDVKM. Trimming stripped 2 bases from V and 3 bases from J, with 8 bases between. The variable domain in full, completed from reference TRBV28 and TRBJ2-4, reads DVKVTQSSRYLVKRTGEKVFLECVQDMDHENMFWYRQDPGLGLRLIYFSYDVKMKEKGDIPEGYSVSREKKERFSLILESASTNQTSMYLCASSLGGVKNIQYFGAGTRLSVL.

The chain links TRBV20-1 to TRBJ2-5, with a weak D call TRBD2 (5 bases). Trimming took 3 bases from V and 1 from J, leaving 12 bases between them. CDR1 is DFQATT, CDR2 SNEGSKA, per germline (reference sequence). The length of the CDR3 is 14 residues. The CDR3 region has the DNA TGCAGTGCTAGTACGGGGAGCTCCCAAGAGACCCAGTACTTC. Protein: CSASTGSSQETQYF.

V is TRBV5-1 and J is TRBJ2-6, with D unresolved. The germline CDR1 and CDR2 sequences are SGHRS and YFSETQ. V shed 6 bases and J shed 2 bases, with 9 bases lying between them. This CDR3 comprises 14 residues. The CDR3 loop reads CASTPGTGANVLTF. The CDR3 DNA follows: TGCGCCAGCACCCCCGGAACTGGGGCCAACGTCCTGACTTTC.

J is TRBJ2-3 and V is TRBV4-1; TRBD2 aligns across 13 bases. This CDR3 has 16 amino acids. The V gene's germline CDR1 is MGHRA and CDR2 YSYEKL. After removal of 3 bases from V and 0 bases from J, the junction contained 0 bases not matched to a gene. CDR3 loop: CASSQGLAGSTDTQYF. In nucleotides, the CDR3 is TGCGCCAGCAGCCAGGGACTAGCGGGGAGCACAGATACGCAGTATTTT.

This clone was seen once. V is TRBV5-6 and J is TRBJ2-1; D ambiguous. Germline-derived CDR1 and CDR2 are SGHDT and YYEEEE. The V and J ends lost 2 bases and 5 bases respectively, with 2 bases between them. The CDR3 covers 11 residues. CDR3 nucleotide sequence: TGTGCCAGCAGCTTCGACAATGAGCAGTTCTTC. It specifies CASSFDNEQFF.

The V gene is TRBV3-1 (or the pseudogene TRBV3-2), the J gene TRBJ1-4; D is unresolved. V lost 2 bases to trimming and J lost 7 bases, with 11 bases between them. Germline CDR1 LGHDT, CDR2 YNNKEL (reference sequence). The CDR3 totals 14 residues. Here the CDR3 reads CASSQPPVTEKLFF. The CDR3 DNA sequence: TGTGCCAGCAGCCAACCCCCAGTGACTGAAAAACTGTTTTTT.

This clone was observed a few times. The chain recombines TRBV19 with TRBJ2-3; a possible D gene is TRBD1 (6 bases). The V gene lost 10 bases and the J gene lost 6 bases, with 17 bases spanning the gap. Germline CDR1 LNHDA, CDR2 SQIVND (reference sequence). There are 13 residues in the CDR3. CDR3 sequence (DNA): TGTGCCACCGCGCAAACAGGGTCGGATACGCAGTATTTT. It is translated as CATAQTGSDTQYF. The full variable domain, completed using reference TRBV19 and TRBJ2-3, is DGGITQSPKYLFRKEGQNVTLSCEQNLNHDAMYWYRQDPGQGLRLIYYSQIVNDFQKGDIAEGYSVSREKKESFPLTVTSAQKNPTAFYLCATAQTGSDTQYFGPGTRLTVL.

This clone was observed once. This chain joins TRBV7-6 and TRBJ1-6; TRBD1 is a possible D gene (6 bases). The CDR3 runs 14 residues. The V end was cut by 4 bases, the J end by 5 bases, with 9 bases between. Germline CDR1 reads SGHVS; CDR2 reads FNYEAQ. CDR3 sequence: CASSSDSNNSPLHF. The CDR3 DNA reads TGTGCCAGCAGCTCGGACAGCAATAATTCACCCCTCCACTTT.

This clone was counted once. Other DNA sequences from this sample encode an identical CDR3 as well. The chain joins TRBV6-5 to TRBJ1-3; a weak D match, TRBD1 (5 bases). CDR1 MNHEY and CDR2 SVGAGI come from the germline V gene. V lost 0 bases, J lost 0 bases, and 6 bases lay in between. The CDR3 totals 15 residues. CDR3 nucleotide sequence: TGTGCCAGCAGTTACTCGACAGCCTCTGGAAACACCATATATTTT. This encodes CASSYSTASGNTIYF.

The genes are TRBV6-6 and TRBJ1-2, with D possibly matching TRBD1 (5 bases). Trimming pared 0 bases from V and 4 bases from J, leaving 12 bases between. There are 15 residues in the CDR3. Germline CDR1 MNHNY, CDR2 SVGAGI (reference sequence). Here the CDR3 reads CASSYSDTGGYGYTF. In DNA form, the CDR3 reads TGTGCCAGCAGTTACTCGGACACTGGCGGCTATGGCTACACCTTC.

The rearrangement joins TRBV11-2 to TRBJ2-7, with D unresolved. Germline CDR1 and CDR2: SGHAT and FQNNGV. The CDR3 loop spans 11 amino acids. Trimming shortened V by 8 bases and J by 3 bases, and 8 bases separated the two germline ends. In DNA, the CDR3 is TGTGCCAGCGCTTTTTACTACGAGCAGTACGTC. Its protein is CASAFYYEQYV.